This T cell receptor (beta chain) was captured by sequencing in a study of CD8+CD57+ T cells in acquired aplastic anemia. To note about this clonotype: Its antigen remains unidentified.

According to the study, genomic DNA was the template for TCR beta VDJ and CDR3 profiling. MiXCR, applied by TCRdb to the reads, yields one record per CDR3 protein. There are some 42,000 distinct CDR3 sequences in the sample; 68% occur only once, and less than 25% lies in the top ten. Study results and limitations: Significance was not reached for CD8+ Simpson's diversity between patients and controls.

The sample consisted of sorted CD4+, CD8+, or CD8+CD57+ T cells (not recorded which) from PBMCs. This receptor was obtained from a human donor in good health, serving as a control.

CDR3 sequence: CSVERTSTGELFF. The DNA of the CDR3 is TGCAGCGTAGAAAGGACCTCTACCGGGGAGCTGTTTTTT. V gene TRBV29-1 combines with J gene TRBJ2-2, with unresolved D. The V gene's germline CDR1 is SQVTM and CDR2 ANQGSEA. Trimming shortened V by 6 bases and J by 5 bases, and 13 bases separated the two germline ends. The CDR3 contains 13 residues.